This is a list of T cell receptor beta chains from one sample in a study of identical twins. One entry per CDR3 protein results from TCRdb running MiXCR on the 5' RACE reads. Here the sample spans approximately 1.8 million distinct CDR3 sequences, about 31% being singletons. The sample comprised cord blood. These receptors all come from a newborn girl in good health. Each CDR3 is given with its conserved first and last residue. D genes are given only for firm matches. Rows give clone size only sometimes, using once, few, many, or a class for an expanded clone.

clone_size	v_call	j_call	d_call	cdr3_nt	cdr3_aa
-	TRBV20-1	TRBJ2-3	TRBD2	TGCAGTGCTAGACCTTCTAGCGGGGGGACGAGCACAGATACGCAGTATTTT	CSARPSSGGTSTDTQYF
-	TRBV5-1	TRBJ1-1	-	TGCGCCAGCAGCTTGGTGGCGGCAGGGGCTCAGGTGAACACTGAAGCTTTCTTT	CASSLVAAGAQVNTEAFF
once	TRBV29-1	TRBJ2-4	TRBD1	TGCAGCGTTGAGGACAGGTGGGCCAAAAACATTCAGTACTTC	CSVEDRWAKNIQYF
-	TRBV20-1	TRBJ2-7	TRBD1	TGCAGTGCGGAAACAGGGGGCACCTACGAGCAGTACTTC	CSAETGGTYEQYF
few	TRBV10-3	TRBJ2-1	-	TGTGCCTCCGGCGGGCGTGACTCCTACAATGAGCAGTTCTTC	CASGGRDSYNEQFF
many	TRBV5-1	TRBJ1-2	-	TGCGCCAGCAGCTTGTTGGACGAGAACTATGGCTACACCTTC	CASSLLDENYGYTF
many	TRBV12-3/TRBV12-4	TRBJ2-1	-	TGTGCCAGCAGTTTAAGGGTAACGGGGGACAACAATGAGCAGTTCTTC	CASSLRVTGDNNEQFF
few	TRBV6-5	TRBJ2-3	-	TGTGCCAGCAGTTGGGTGACAAACAGGGATACGCAGTATTTT	CASSWVTNRDTQYF
few	TRBV7-2	TRBJ1-4	TRBD1	TGTGCCAGCAGCCAGGACAGGGGATGGGAAAAACTGTTTTTT	CASSQDRGWEKLFF
many	TRBV20-1	TRBJ2-7	-	TGCAGCGCCCGCCTCAATTACGAGCAGTACTTC	CSARLNYEQYF